Reported below is one T cell receptor beta chain. This entry is derived from a study of T cells in narcolepsy. Clones were sequenced by immunoSEQ multiplex PCR, and TCRdb holds only the in-frame ones, with some missing. The sample consists of some 25,000 clones, approximately 85% of them appearing once. The V end was cut by 4 bases, the J end by 0 bases, with 10 bases between. The CDR3 extends over 15 amino acids. Germline V gives CDR1 KGHSH, CDR2 LQKENI. The V and J genes are TRBV18 and TRBJ1-3, with D possibly TRBD1 on 5 matching bases. The specimen was CD45RA- memory CD4+ T cells from PBMCs. This receptor was identified in a human donor with narcolepsy. CDR3 loop: CASSLDISSGNTIYF. CDR3 DNA sequence: TGTGCCAGCTCACTGGACATCAGCTCTGGAAACACCATATATTTT. The whole variable domain, remainder taken from reference TRBV18 and TRBJ1-3, is NAGVMQNPRHLVRRRGQEARLRCSPMKGHSHVYWYRQLPEEGLKFMVYLQKENIIDESGMPKERFSAEFPKEGPSILRIQQVVRGDSAAYFCASSLDISSGNTIYFGEGSWLTVV.